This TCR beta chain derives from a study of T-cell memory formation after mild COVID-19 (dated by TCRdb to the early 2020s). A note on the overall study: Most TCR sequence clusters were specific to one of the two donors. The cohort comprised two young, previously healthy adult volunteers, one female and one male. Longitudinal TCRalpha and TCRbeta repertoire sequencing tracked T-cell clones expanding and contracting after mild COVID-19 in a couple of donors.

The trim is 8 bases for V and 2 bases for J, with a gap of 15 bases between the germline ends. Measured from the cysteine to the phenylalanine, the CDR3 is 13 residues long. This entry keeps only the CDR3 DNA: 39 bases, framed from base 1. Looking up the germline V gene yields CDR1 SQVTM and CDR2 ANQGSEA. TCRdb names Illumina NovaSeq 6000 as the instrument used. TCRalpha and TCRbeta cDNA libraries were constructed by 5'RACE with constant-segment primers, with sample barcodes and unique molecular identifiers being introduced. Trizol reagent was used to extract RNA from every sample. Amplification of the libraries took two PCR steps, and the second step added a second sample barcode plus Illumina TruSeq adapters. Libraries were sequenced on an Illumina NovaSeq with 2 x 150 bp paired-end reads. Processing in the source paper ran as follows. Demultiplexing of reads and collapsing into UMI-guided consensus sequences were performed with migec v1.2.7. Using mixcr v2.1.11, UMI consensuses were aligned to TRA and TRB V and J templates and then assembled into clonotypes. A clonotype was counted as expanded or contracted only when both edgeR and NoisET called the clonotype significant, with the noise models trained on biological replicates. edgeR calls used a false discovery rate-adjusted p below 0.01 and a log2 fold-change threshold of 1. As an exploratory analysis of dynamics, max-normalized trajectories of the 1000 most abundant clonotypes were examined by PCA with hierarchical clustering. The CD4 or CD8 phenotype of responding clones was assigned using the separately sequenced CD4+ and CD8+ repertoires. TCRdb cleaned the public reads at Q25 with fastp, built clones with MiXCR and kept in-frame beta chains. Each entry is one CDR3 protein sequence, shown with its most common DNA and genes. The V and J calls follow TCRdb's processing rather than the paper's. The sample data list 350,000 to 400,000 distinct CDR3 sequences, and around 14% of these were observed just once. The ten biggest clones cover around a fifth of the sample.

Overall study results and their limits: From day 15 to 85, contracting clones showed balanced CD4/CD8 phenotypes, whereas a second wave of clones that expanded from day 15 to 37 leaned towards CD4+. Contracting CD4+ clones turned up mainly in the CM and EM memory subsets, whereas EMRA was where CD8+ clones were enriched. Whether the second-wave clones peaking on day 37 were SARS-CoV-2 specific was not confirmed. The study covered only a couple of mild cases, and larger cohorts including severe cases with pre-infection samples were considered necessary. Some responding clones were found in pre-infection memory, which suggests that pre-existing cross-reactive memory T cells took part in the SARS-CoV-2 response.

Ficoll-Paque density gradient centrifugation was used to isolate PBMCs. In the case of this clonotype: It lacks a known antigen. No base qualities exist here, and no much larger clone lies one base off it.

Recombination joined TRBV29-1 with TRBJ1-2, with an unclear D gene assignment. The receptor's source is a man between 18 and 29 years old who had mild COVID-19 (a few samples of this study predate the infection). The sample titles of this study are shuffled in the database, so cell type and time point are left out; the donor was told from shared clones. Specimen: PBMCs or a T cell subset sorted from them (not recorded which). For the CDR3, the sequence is CSSGDGPNYGYTF. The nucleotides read TGCAGCTCAGGAGACGGACCGAACTATGGCTACACCTTC.